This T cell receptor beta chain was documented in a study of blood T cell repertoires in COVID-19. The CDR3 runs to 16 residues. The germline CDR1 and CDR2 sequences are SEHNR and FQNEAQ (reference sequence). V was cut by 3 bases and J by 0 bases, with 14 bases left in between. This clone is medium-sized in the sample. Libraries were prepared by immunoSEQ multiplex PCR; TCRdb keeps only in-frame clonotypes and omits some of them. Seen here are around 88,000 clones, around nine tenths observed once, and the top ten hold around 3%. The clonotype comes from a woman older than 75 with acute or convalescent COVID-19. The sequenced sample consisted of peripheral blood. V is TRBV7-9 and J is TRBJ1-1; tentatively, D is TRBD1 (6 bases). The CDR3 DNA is TGTGCCAGCAGCTTTGGCAGGGGTTGGATGAACACTGAAGCTTTCTTT. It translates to CASSFGRGWMNTEAFF. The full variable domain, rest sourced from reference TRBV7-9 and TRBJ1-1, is DTGVSQNPRHKITKRGQNVTFRCDPISEHNRLYWYRQTLGQGPEFLTYFQNEAQLEKSRLLSDRFSAERPKGSFSTLEIQRTEQGDSAMYLCASSFGRGWMNTEAFFGQGTRLTVV.